The 6 T cell receptor beta chains below were found in one sample sequenced in a study of blood T cell repertoires in COVID-19. Data came from immunoSEQ multiplex PCR; TCRdb stores just in-frame clones and leaves some out. The sample has around 200,000 clones, around 84% seen once. Sequencing used peripheral blood. Receptor source: an elderly woman with acute or convalescent COVID-19.

The chain combines TRBV18 with TRBJ2-7; a possible D gene is TRBD1 (5 bases). V was cut by 1 base and J by 1 base, with 20 bases left in between. The CDR3 is 18 amino acids. CDR1 is KGHSH, CDR2 LQKENI, per germline. DNA of the CDR3: TGTGCCAGCTCACCACAGACAGCTTCCCCCGCGAGTTCCTACGAGCAGTACTTC. Encoded protein: CASSPQTASPASSYEQYF.

This clone was counted only a few times. The CDR3 DNA reads TGTGCCAGCTCACTAGCCGGGACTAGCAACTACGAGCAGTACTTC. It codes for CASSLAGTSNYEQYF. The chain carries TRBV18 and TRBJ2-7; 9 bases align to TRBD2. Germline CDR1 is KGHSH and CDR2 is LQKENI. The junction had 7 bases not matched to a gene; V was cut back by 4 bases and J by 3 bases. There are 15 residues in the CDR3. Looking up the rest from reference TRBV18 and TRBJ2-7 gives the full variable domain: NAGVMQNPRHLVRRRGQEARLRCSPMKGHSHVYWYRQLPEEGLKFMVYLQKENIIDESGMPKERFSAEFPKEGPSILRIQQVVRGDSAAYFCASSLAGTSNYEQYFGPGTRLTVT.

The chain joins TRBV4-2 to TRBJ2-4; the match to TRBD2 covers 9 bases. The CDR3 contains 18 residues. The germline V gene encodes CDR1 LGHNA and CDR2 YNFKEQ. J gave up 5 bases and V 0 bases, and 11 bases lay outside the gene matches. CDR3 DNA: TGTGCCAGCAGCCAAGACTCCGTTGCGGGGGGGAAGGAAAACATTCAGTACTTC. Translation: CASSQDSVAGGKENIQYF.

The chain couples TRBV2 to TRBJ2-5; TRBD2 aligns across 14 bases. V gave up 3 bases and J gave up 5 bases; unmatched junction bases: 5. The CDR3 is 16 amino acids. CDR1 SNHLY and CDR2 FYNNEI come from the germline V gene. The CDR3 DNA reads TGTGCCAGCAGTGAGGGACTAGCGGGAGAGTATGAGACCCAGTACTTC. This sequence encodes CASSEGLAGEYETQYF.

This clone was seen only once. This chain links TRBV9 with TRBJ1-2; 7 bases agree with TRBD1. The V gene end was trimmed by 4 bases and the J gene end by 0 bases; junction bases not matched to a gene: 6. Looked up from germline, CDR1 is SGDLS and CDR2 is YYNGEE. The CDR3 consists of 15 residues. CDR3 DNA: TGTGCCAGCAGCCCACAGGGGACAGCTAACTATGGCTACACCTTC. It codes for CASSPQGTANYGYTF.

This chain uses TRBV2 with TRBJ1-2, with unresolved D. The ends were cut back, 5 bases at V and 0 bases at J, with 13 bases in the middle. In germline, CDR1 is SNHLY, CDR2 FYNNEI. The CDR3 runs to 15 residues. The DNA for the CDR3 is TGTGCCAGCAGTACGAGCCCTGTAGCTAACTATGGCTACACCTTC. Protein product: CASSTSPVANYGYTF. The variable domain in full, with the rest retrieved from reference TRBV2 and TRBJ1-2, is EPEVTQTPSHQVTQMGQEVILRCVPISNHLYFYWYRQILGQKVEFLVSFYNNEISEKSEIFDDQFSVERPDGSNFTLKIRSTKLEDSAMYFCASSTSPVANYGYTFGSGTRLTVV.